The TCR beta chain described here comes from a study of cytomegalovirus exposure and HLA in healthy donors. Across the whole study: An early data release held around 80 million unique TCRs from HLA-typed donors. General observations from the study: Reportedly, cytomegalovirus status was diagnosed with high sensitivity and specificity. Within a later analysis, the majority of CMV-associated TCR beta chains appeared HLA-restricted.

Primers for the PCR totalled 60 Vbeta and 13 Jbeta. Authors' analysis steps: In a later analysis, roughly 11 million of approximately 86 million unique beta chains occurred in at least two donors. Libraries were prepared by immunoSEQ multiplex PCR; TCRdb keeps only in-frame clonotypes and omits some of them. The V and J calls and clone size are taken from that table; D and trimming were inferred from the DNA. The sample holds some 110,000 clones, about 75% seen once. The table lists this clone with a few counts. Its matching antigen is unknown. The germline V and J ends were trimmed by 6 bases and 7 bases, with 16 bases remaining between them. The CDR3 is 14 amino acids. Germline lookup yields CDR1 MNHEY and CDR2 SVGAGI.

What was sequenced was PBMCs. This chain uses TRBV6-5 with TRBJ2-4, with D maybe TRBD1 (5 bases). The sequence was obtained from a man in his forties or fifties in good health and CMV-seronegative. The CDR3 region has the DNA TGTGCCAGCAGCCCCGAGCAGGGATGGAACATTCAGTACTTC. Translating it yields CASSPEQGWNIQYF.